A single sample is the source of the 14 T cell receptor beta chains below, sequenced in a study of OX40 agonist ivuxolimab in advanced cancers. This table comes from immunoSEQ multiplex PCR, and its TCRdb copy is limited to in-frame clones, with some not included. The repertoire holds 74,000 or so clones, with approximately 86% as singletons. The sequencing here drew on CD4+ or CD8+ T cells sorted from blood, taken in a trial of the OX40 agonist ivuxolimab. The receptors derive from an adult with an advanced solid tumor such as melanoma, head and neck, liver or kidney cancer.

This chain connects TRBV6-1 to TRBJ2-7, with 7 positions matching TRBD1. The length of the CDR3 is 14 residues. V shed 4 bases and J 6 bases; nucleotides not matched to a gene: 9. Germline V gene sequence: CDR1 MNHNS, CDR2 SASEGT. The CDR3 reads CASSGVGQLLEQYF. The CDR3 DNA follows: TGTGCCAGCAGTGGCGTGGGACAGCTCCTCGAGCAGTACTTC.

There are a few counts of this clone. The chain carries TRBV27 and TRBJ1-6; a possible D gene is TRBD1 (5 bases). CDR1 MNHEY and CDR2 SMNVEV come from the germline V gene (reference sequence). CDR3 size: 18 residues. The germline V and J ends were trimmed by 0 bases and 10 bases, with 22 bases remaining between them. CDR3 sequence: CASSLSFRGLGGESPLHF. In DNA form, the CDR3 reads TGTGCCAGCAGTTTATCGTTCCGGGGCCTCGGAGGAGAGTCACCCCTCCACTTT.

A note on this clone: A junction end diverges from the germline sequence, so it may reflect a read error. The chain is built from TRBV7-7 and TRBJ1-5; 9 bases are shared with TRBD1. The germline gives CDR1 SSHAT, CDR2 FNYEAQ (reference sequence). This CDR3 region has 17 residues. In DNA, the CDR3 is TGTGCTAGCAGCGCCCGGCCCCGGGACAGGGACAATCAGCCCCAGCATTTT. It translates to CASSARPRDRDNQPQHF.

The chain carries TRBV19 and TRBJ1-2, with D perhaps matching TRBD1 (6 bases). This CDR3 has 13 residues. Germline V gene lookup returns CDR1 LNHDA and CDR2 SQIVND (reference sequence). Trimming pared 1 base from V and 10 bases from J, leaving 13 bases between. In nucleotides, the CDR3 is TGTGCCAGTAGTATAGTGGCGGACAGAGACTACACCTTC. It is translated as CASSIVADRDYTF.

This chain uses TRBV7-8 with TRBJ2-3, with 8 bases matching TRBD2. Germline V gives CDR1 SGHVS, CDR2 FQNEAQ. CDR3 length: 15 amino acids. V was pared by 5 bases and J by 4 bases, with 8 bases of the junction left unmatched. CDR3 DNA sequence: TGTGCCAGCAGCACTAAAGCGGGAGAGGCAGATACGCAGTATTTT. Translating it yields CASSTKAGEADTQYF.

In the case of this clone: A much larger clone sits a single nucleotide away, making a read error possible. The rearrangement joins TRBV7-2 to TRBJ2-3; weak D call: TRBD2 (5 bases). The CDR3 is 14 amino acids. V shed 2 bases and J shed 10 bases, with 16 bases lying between them. Germline-derived CDR1 and CDR2 are SGHTA and FQGNSA. The DNA for the CDR3 is TGTGCCAGCAGCTTATCTAGCTCCGTGAATTCGCAGTATTTT. This sequence encodes CASSLSSSVNSQYF.

V gene TRBV18 combines with J gene TRBJ1-3; D gene ambiguous. The CDR3 has 15 residues. CDR1 is KGHSH and CDR2 is LQKENI in the germline V gene. Trimming stripped 3 bases from V and 0 bases from J, with 9 bases between. In DNA, the CDR3 is TGTGCCAGCTCACCCGCCGGGCACTCTGGAAACACCATATATTTT. This gives the protein CASSPAGHSGNTIYF.

This chain connects TRBV5-4 to TRBJ1-2; D uncertain. Germline assignment: CDR1 SGHNT and CDR2 YYREEE (reference sequence). The CDR3 covers 13 residues. V shed 1 base and J shed 3 bases, with 7 bases lying between them. This CDR3 reads CASSLQDYYGYTF. The CDR3 DNA is TGTGCCAGCAGCTTGCAGGATTACTATGGCTACACCTTC.

The rearrangement uses TRBV5-1 and TRBJ2-1; a weak D match, TRBD2 (5 bases). Trimming removed 6 bases at V and 0 bases at J, with 13 bases between. The germline gives CDR1 SGHRS, CDR2 YFSETQ. This CDR3 comprises 15 residues. The CDR3 DNA reads TGCGCCAGCACCCCGAGGGCTTCCTCCTACAATGAGCAGTTCTTC. Translating gives CASTPRASSYNEQFF.

This chain joins TRBV5-5 and TRBJ1-4; D remains unclear. CDR1 and CDR2 (germline): SGHKS, YYEKEE (reference sequence). This CDR3 has 14 amino acids. V dropped 1 base and J dropped 7 bases, with 11 bases sitting between them. The CDR3 loop reads CASSLRGHGEKLFF. DNA for the CDR3: TGTGCCAGCAGCTTGCGAGGGCACGGTGAAAAACTGTTTTTT.

The V and J genes are TRBV5-6 and TRBJ2-3; no clear D gene. Germline V gene lookup returns CDR1 SGHDT and CDR2 YYEEEE. There are 14 residues in the CDR3. Trimming left V 1 base short and J 2 bases short, with 8 bases between. DNA of the CDR3: TGTGCCAGCAGCTTGCCCCTTCCCACAGATACGCAGTATTTT. This sequence encodes CASSLPLPTDTQYF.

This chain links TRBV7-2 with TRBJ1-4; D is unclear. V was shortened by 1 base and J by 0 bases, with 9 bases between the two germline ends. This CDR3 is built from 16 residues. Germline CDR1 is SGHTA and CDR2 is FQGNSA. CDR3 region: CASSLGGPATNEKLFF. The CDR3, as DNA: TGTGCCAGCAGCTTAGGCGGGCCTGCAACTAATGAAAAACTGTTTTTT.

The chain uses TRBV30 and TRBJ2-1, with D uncertain. This CDR3 has 12 residues. V was clipped by 6 bases and J by 4 bases, with 10 bases between them. CDR1 GTSNPN and CDR2 SVGIG come from the germline V gene (reference sequence). CDR3 DNA: TGTGCCTGCAAGCCCGTTTACAATGAGCAGTTCTTC. Translated: CACKPVYNEQFF.

The chain links TRBV5-1 to TRBJ2-5; D unresolved. CDR3 size: 11 residues. The germline V gene encodes CDR1 SGHRS and CDR2 YFSETQ. V shed 0 bases and J shed 4 bases, with 1 base lying between them. The CDR3 DNA reads as TGCGCCAGCAGCTTGGCAGAGACCCAGTACTTC. As protein: CASSLAETQYF.